The source of this TCR beta chain is a study of blood T cell repertoires in COVID-19. Background on the study: Samples taken during acute and convalescent COVID-19 were collected in the United States, Italy and Spain. Nucleic acid was either cDNA or gDNA, and it came from T cells, B-cell-depleted T cells, or PBMCs.

This CDR3 contains 13 residues. The V end lost 4 bases, the J end lost 1 base, and 8 bases lay between the germline ends. In germline, CDR1 is SGHRS, CDR2 YFSETQ. Regarding this clone: Other nucleotide sequences in the sample specify the same CDR3.

As originally analysed: It was from reference gene primer amplification that nucleated cell counts were estimated. Using immunoSEQ multiplex PCR, the repertoire was profiled, and TCRdb retains in-frame clones only, with some absent. The V and J calls and clone size are taken from that table; D and trimming were inferred from the DNA. Of more than 70,000 clones listed, 86% are singletons. Sequenced input: peripheral blood. This rearrangement joins TRBV5-1 to TRBJ1-1; no clear D gene. This clonotype originated in a man aged 50-59 years with active or convalescent COVID-19. CDR3 sequence reads: CASSLQENTEAFF. The CDR3 nucleotides read TGCGCCAGCAGCCTTCAGGAGAACACTGAAGCTTTCTTT.